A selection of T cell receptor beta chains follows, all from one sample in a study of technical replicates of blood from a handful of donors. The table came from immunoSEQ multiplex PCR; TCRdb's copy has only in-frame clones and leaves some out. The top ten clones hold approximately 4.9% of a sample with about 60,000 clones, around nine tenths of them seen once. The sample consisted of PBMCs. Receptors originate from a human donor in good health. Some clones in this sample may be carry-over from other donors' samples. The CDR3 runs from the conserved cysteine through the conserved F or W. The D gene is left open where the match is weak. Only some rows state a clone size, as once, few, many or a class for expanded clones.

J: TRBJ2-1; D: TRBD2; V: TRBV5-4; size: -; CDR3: CASQSGGRDNEQFF; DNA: TGTGCCAGCCAATCGGGGGGGCGGGACAATGAGCAGTTCTTC
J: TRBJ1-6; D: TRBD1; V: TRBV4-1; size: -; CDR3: CASSQPGTGNSPLHF; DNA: TGCGCCAGCAGCCAGCCGGGGACAGGCAATTCACCCCTCCACTTT
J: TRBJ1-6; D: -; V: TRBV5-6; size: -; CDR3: CASSFRSTLHF; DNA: TGTGCCAGCAGCTTCAGGTCCACCCTCCACTTT
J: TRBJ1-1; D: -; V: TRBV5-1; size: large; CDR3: CASSLGGGYTEAFF; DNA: TGCGCCAGCAGCTTGGGAGGGGGATACACTGAAGCTTTCTTT
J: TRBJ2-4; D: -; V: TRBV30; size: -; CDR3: CAWSVLPPAKNIQYF; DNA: TGTGCCTGGAGTGTACTCCCCCCCGCCAAAAACATTCAGTACTTC
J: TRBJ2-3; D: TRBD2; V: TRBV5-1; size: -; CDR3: CASSPMTSGGATLADTQYF; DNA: TGCGCCAGCAGCCCAATGACTAGCGGGGGGGCCACTTTGGCAGATACGCAGTATTTT
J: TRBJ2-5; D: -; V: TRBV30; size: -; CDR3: CAWSDIGGPETQYF; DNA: TGTGCCTGGAGTGATATCGGGGGTCCTGAGACCCAGTACTTC
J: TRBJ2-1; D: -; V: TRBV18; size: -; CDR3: CASSPPPGSGGEQFF; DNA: TGTGCCAGCTCACCTCCACCCGGGAGCGGAGGCGAGCAGTTCTTC
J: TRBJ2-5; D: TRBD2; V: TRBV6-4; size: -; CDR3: CASSDSVREEGETQYF; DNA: TGTGCCAGCAGTGACTCTGTGCGGGAGGAGGGAGAGACCCAGTACTTC
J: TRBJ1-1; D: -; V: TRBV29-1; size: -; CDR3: CSVEDKLSGVNTEAFF; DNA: TGCAGCGTTGAAGATAAATTGTCGGGGGTGAACACTGAAGCTTTCTTT
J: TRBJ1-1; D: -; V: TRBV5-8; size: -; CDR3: CASSLAEGRKAFF; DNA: TGTGCCAGCAGCTTGGCGGAGGGTAGAAAAGCTTTCTTT
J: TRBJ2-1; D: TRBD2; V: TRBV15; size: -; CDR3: CAARTSGNEQFF; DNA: TGTGCCGCGCGGACTAGCGGCAATGAGCAGTTCTTC
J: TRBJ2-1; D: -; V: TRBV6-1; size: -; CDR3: CASSEYAGYEQFF; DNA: TGTGCCAGCAGTGAATACGCCGGGTATGAGCAGTTCTTC
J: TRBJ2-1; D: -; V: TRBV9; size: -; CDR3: CASSVETSYNEQFF; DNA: TGTGCCAGCAGCGTGGAGACGTCCTACAATGAGCAGTTCTTC
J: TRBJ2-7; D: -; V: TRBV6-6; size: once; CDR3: CASSYSGSRYEQYF; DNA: TGTGCCAGCAGTTACTCGGGCAGCCGTTACGAGCAGTACTTC
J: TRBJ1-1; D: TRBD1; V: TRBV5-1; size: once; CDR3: CASRMTGGTEAFF; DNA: TGCGCCAGCAGAATGACAGGGGGCACTGAAGCTTTCTTT
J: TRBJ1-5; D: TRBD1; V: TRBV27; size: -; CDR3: CASSQQGAGNQPQHF; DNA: TGTGCCAGCAGTCAACAGGGGGCAGGCAATCAGCCCCAGCATTTT
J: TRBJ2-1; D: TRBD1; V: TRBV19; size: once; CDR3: CASSINLDRGFYDNEQFF; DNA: TGTGCCAGTAGTATAAACCTGGACAGGGGGTTTTACGACAATGAGCAGTTCTTC
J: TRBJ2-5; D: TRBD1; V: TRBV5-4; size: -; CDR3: CASSPRTGGQETQYF; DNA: TGTGCCAGCAGCCCACGGACAGGGGGCCAAGAGACCCAGTACTTC
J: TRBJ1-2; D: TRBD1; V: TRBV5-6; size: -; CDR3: CASTGTGEIYGYTF; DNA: TGTGCCAGCACCGGGACAGGGGAAATCTATGGCTACACCTTC
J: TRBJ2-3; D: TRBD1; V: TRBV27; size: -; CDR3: CASSPDRENTDTQYF; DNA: TGTGCCAGCAGCCCGGACAGGGAAAATACAGATACGCAGTATTTT
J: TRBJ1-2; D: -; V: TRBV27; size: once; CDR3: CASSNDRTYGYTF; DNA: TGTGCCAGCAGTAACGACAGGACCTATGGCTACACCTTC
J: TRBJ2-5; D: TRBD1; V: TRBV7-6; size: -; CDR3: CASSPVPDRGRETQYF; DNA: TGTGCCAGCAGCCCTGTCCCGGACAGGGGGCGAGAGACCCAGTACTTC
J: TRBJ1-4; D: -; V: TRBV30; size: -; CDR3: CAWSYRAEKLFF; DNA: TGTGCCTGGAGTTACAGGGCTGAAAAACTGTTTTTT
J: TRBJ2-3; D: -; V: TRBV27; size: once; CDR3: CASSLAGLTDTQYF; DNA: TGTGCCAGCAGTTTAGCGGGTCTCACAGATACGCAGTATTTT
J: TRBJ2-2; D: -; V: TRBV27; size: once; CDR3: CASRREMGYGELFF; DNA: TGTGCCAGCCGCAGGGAAATGGGTTACGGGGAGCTGTTTTTT
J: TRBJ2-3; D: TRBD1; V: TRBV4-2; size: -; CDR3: CASSQAGQGIDTQYF; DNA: TGTGCCAGCAGCCAAGCGGGACAGGGTATAGATACGCAGTATTTT
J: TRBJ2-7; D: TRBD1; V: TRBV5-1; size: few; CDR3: CASRRDRVPYEQYF; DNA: TGCGCCAGCAGGCGAGACAGGGTCCCCTACGAGCAGTACTTC
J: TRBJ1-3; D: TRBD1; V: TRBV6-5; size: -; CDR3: CASSYNQGAAGNTIYF; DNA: TGTGCCAGCAGTTACAACCAGGGGGCGGCTGGAAACACCATATATTTT
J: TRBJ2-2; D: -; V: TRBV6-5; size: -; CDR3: CASSYSGLGELFF; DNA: TGTGCCAGCAGTTACTCTGGCCTCGGGGAGCTGTTTTTT
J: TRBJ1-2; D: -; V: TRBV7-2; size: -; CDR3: CASSFYLLTGEINYGYTF; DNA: TGTGCCAGCAGCTTCTACTTGCTAACAGGAGAAATTAACTATGGCTACACCTTC
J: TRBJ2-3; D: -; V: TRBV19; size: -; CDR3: CASRNLLRPDTQYF; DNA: TGTGCCAGTAGAAATCTATTGAGGCCAGATACGCAGTATTTT
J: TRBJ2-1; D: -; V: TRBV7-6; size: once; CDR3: CASSTTYNRFNEQFF; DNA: TGTGCCAGCAGCACCACCTATAACAGGTTCAATGAGCAGTTCTTC
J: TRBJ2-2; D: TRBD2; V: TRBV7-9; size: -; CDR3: CASTLSAGDTGELFF; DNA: TGTGCCAGCACCCTATCGGCGGGAGACACCGGGGAGCTGTTTTTT
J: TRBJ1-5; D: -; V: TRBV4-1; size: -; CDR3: CASSRGQLNQPQHF; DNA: TGCGCCAGCAGCCGAGGACAGTTAAATCAGCCCCAGCATTTT
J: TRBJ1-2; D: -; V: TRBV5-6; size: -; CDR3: CASSQQGSPNYGYTF; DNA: TGTGCCAGCAGCCAGCAGGGGAGTCCTAACTATGGCTACACCTTC
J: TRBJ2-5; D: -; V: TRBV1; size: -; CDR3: CTSSPLLSGLAMKTQYF; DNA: TGCACCAGCAGCCCCTTACTTTCGGGACTAGCGATGAAGACCCAGTACTTC
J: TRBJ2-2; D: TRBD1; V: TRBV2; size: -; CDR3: CASRAPQGIGELFF; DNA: TGTGCCAGCAGAGCGCCACAGGGGATCGGGGAGCTGTTTTTT
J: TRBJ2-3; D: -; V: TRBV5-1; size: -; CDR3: CASSLWGLQSDTQYF; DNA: TGCGCCAGCAGCTTGTGGGGACTCCAGTCAGATACGCAGTATTTT
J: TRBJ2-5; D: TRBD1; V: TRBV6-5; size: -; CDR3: CASGQGAMETQYF; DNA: TGTGCCAGCGGACAGGGGGCGATGGAGACCCAGTACTTC
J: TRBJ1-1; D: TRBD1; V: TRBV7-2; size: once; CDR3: CASSSQGAGTEAFF; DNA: TGTGCCAGCAGCTCGCAGGGGGCGGGCACTGAAGCTTTCTTT
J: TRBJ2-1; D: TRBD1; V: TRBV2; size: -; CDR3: CASTDRVNNEQFF; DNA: TGTGCCAGCACTGACAGGGTAAACAATGAGCAGTTCTTC
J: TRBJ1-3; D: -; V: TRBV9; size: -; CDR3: CASSSSEGNTIYF; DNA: TGTGCCAGCAGCTCAAGTGAGGGAAACACCATATATTTT
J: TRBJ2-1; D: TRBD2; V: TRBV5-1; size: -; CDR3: CASSGSGNEQFF; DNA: TGCGCCAGCAGCGGTAGCGGGAATGAGCAGTTCTTC
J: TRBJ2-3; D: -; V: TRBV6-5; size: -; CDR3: CASSFRRDNTDTQYF; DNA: TGTGCCAGCAGTTTCCGCCGGGACAACACAGATACGCAGTATTTT
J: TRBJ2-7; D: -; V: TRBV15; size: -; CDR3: CATSGYNEQYF; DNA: TGTGCCACCAGCGGTTACAACGAGCAGTACTTC
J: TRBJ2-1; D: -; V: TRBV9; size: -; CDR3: CASSVAGLSYNEQFF; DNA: TGTGCCAGCAGCGTAGCGGGACTCTCCTACAATGAGCAGTTCTTC
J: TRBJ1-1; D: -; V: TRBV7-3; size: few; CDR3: CASSETREGEAFF; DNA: TGTGCCAGCAGCGAGACGAGGGAGGGTGAAGCTTTCTTT
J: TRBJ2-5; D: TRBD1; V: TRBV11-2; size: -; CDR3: CASSLDSRGPETQYF; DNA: TGTGCCAGCAGCTTAGATTCGAGGGGGCCAGAGACCCAGTACTTC
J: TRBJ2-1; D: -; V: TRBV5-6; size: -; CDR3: CASSLDEGRTYNEQFF; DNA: TGTGCCAGCAGCCTAGACGAGGGCCGGACCTACAATGAGCAGTTCTTC
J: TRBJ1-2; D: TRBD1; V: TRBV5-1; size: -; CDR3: CASSTEQGSLYGYTF; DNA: TGCGCCAGCAGCACCGAACAGGGGAGCTTATATGGCTACACCTTC
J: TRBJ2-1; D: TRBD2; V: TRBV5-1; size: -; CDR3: CASSLDAGALDEQFF; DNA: TGCGCCAGCAGCTTGGATGCGGGAGCCCTCGATGAGCAGTTCTTC
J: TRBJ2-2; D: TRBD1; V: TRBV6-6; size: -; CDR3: CASSGTGGDTGELFF; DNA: TGTGCCAGCAGTGGGACAGGGGGCGATACCGGGGAGCTGTTTTTT
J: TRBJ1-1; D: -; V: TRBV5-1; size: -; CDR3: CASSLSGGVRTEAFF; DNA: TGCGCCAGCAGCTTGTCCGGGGGGGTTCGAACTGAAGCTTTCTTT
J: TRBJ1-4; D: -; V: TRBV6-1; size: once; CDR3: CASTPGTTNEKLFF; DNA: TGTGCCAGCACACCGGGAACAACTAATGAAAAACTGTTTTTT